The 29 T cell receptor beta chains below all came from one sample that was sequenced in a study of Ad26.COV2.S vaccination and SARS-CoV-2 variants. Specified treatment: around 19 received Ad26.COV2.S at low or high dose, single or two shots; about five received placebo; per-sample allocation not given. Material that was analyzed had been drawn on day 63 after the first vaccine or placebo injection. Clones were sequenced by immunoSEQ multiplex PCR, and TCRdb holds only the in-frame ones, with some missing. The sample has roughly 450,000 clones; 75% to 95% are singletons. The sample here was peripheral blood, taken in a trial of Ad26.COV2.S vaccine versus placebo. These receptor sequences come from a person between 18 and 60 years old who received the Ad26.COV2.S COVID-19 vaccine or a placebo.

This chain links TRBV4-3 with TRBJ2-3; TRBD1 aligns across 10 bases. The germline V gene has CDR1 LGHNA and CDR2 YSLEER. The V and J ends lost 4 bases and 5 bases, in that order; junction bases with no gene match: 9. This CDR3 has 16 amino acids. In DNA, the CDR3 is TGCGCCAGCAGCCTAATGATAGGACAGGGGGAAGATACGCAGTATTTT. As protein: CASSLMIGQGEDTQYF.

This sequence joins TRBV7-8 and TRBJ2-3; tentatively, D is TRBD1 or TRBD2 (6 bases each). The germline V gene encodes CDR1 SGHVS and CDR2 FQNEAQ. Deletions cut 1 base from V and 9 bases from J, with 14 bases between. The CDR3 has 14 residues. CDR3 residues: CASSLDPGAGTQYF. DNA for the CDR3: TGTGCCAGCAGCTTAGATCCAGGGGCGGGAACGCAGTATTTT.

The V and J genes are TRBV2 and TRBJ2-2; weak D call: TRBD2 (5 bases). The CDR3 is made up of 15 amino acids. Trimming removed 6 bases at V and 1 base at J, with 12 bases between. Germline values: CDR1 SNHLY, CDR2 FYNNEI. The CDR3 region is CASRTGMRNTGELFF. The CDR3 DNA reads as TGTGCCAGCAGGACGGGAATGAGGAACACCGGGGAGCTGTTTTTT.

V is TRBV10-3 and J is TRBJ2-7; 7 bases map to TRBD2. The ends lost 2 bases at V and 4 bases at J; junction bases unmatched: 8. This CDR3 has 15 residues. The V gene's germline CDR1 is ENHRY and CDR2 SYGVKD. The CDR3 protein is CAISEEGRDPYEQYF. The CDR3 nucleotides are TGTGCCATCAGTGAGGAGGGGAGGGACCCATACGAGCAGTACTTC.

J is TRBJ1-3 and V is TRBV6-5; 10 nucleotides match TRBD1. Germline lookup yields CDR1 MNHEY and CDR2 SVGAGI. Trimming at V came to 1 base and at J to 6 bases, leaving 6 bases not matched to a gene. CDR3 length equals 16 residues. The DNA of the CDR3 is TGTGCCAGCAGTTACTTGGGACAGGGGATAGCAAACACCATATATTTT. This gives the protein CASSYLGQGIANTIYF.

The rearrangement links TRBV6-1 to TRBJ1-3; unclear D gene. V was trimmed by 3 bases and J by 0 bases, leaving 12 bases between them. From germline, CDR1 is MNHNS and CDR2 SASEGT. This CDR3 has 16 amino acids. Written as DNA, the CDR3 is TGTGCCAGCAGTGACTTCACCGGGCTCTCTGGAAACACCATATATTTT. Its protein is CASSDFTGLSGNTIYF.

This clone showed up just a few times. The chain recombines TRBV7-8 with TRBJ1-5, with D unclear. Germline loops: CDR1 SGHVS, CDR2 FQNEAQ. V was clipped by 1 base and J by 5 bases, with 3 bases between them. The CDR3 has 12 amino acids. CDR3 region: CASSLVDQPQHF. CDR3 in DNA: TGTGCCAGCAGCTTAGTTGATCAGCCCCAGCATTTT.

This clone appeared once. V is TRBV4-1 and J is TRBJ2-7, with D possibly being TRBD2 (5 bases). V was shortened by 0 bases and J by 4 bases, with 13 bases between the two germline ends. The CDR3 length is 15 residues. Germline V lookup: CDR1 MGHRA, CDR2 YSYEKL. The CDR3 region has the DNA TGCGCCAGCAGCCAAGATTCATCTTGGGAGTACGAGCAGTACTTC. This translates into CASSQDSSWEYEQYF.

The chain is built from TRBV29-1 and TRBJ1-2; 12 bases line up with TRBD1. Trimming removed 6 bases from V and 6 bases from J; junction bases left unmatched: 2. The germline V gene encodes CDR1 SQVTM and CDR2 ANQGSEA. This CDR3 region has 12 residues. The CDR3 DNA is TGCAGCGTGGGGACAGGGGGCGATGGCTACACCTTC. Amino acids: CSVGTGGDGYTF.

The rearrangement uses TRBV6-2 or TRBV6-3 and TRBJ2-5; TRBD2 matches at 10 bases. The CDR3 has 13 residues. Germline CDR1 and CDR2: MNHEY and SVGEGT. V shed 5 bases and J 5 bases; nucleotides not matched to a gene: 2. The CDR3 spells CASSLAGAETQYF. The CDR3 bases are TGTGCCAGCAGTCTAGCGGGAGCCGAGACCCAGTACTTC.

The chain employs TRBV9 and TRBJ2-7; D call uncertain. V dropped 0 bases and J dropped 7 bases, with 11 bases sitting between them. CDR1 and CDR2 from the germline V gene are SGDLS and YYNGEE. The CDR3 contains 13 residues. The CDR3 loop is CASSVGQFGEQYF. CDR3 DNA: TGTGCCAGCAGCGTAGGGCAGTTCGGAGAGCAGTACTTC.

The CDR3 region has the DNA TGTGCCAGCAGCGTAGGTCCCGGGACACTGTCCTACGAGCAGTACTTC. The encoded protein is CASSVGPGTLSYEQYF. The chain has TRBV9 and TRBJ2-7; D may be TRBD1 (6 bases). CDR1 is SGDLS, CDR2 YYNGEE, per germline. V was shortened by 0 bases and J by 1 base, with 14 bases between the two germline ends. The CDR3 extends over 16 amino acids.

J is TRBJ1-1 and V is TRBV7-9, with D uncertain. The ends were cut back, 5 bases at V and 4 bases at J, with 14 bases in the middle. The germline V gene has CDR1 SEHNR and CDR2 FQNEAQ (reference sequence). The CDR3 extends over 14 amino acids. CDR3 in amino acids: CASSLQRLGTEAFF. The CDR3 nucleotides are TGTGCCAGCAGCCTTCAAAGGTTGGGCACTGAAGCTTTCTTT.

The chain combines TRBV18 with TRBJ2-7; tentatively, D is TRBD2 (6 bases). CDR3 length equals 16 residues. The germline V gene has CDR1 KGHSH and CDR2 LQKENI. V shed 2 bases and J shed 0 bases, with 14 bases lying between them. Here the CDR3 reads CASSPRDFGSSYEQYF. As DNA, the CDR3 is TGTGCCAGCTCACCAAGGGACTTTGGAAGCTCCTACGAGCAGTACTTC.

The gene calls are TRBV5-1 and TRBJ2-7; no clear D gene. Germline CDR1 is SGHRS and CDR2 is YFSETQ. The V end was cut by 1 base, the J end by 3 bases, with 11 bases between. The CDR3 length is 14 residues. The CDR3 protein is CASSLRHSIYEQYF. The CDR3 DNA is TGCGCCAGCAGCTTGAGACACAGTATCTACGAGCAGTACTTC.

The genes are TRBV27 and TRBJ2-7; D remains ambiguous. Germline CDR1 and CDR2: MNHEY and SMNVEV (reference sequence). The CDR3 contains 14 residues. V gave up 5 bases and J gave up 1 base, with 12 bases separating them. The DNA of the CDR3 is TGTGCCAGCAGTCCGACCACTCAATCCTACGAGCAGTACTTC. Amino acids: CASSPTTQSYEQYF.

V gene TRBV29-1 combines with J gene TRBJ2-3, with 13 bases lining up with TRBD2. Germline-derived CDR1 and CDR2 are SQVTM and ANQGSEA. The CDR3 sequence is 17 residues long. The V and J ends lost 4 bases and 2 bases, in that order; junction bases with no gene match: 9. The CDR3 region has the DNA TGCAGCGTTGCCCATGGACTAGCGGGAGAAATCACAGATACGCAGTATTTT. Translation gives CSVAHGLAGEITDTQYF.

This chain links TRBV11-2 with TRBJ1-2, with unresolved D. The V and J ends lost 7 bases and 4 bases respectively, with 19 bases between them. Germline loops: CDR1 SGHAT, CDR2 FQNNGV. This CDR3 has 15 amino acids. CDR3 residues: CASTPGCLLSYGYTF. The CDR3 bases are TGTGCCAGCACCCCAGGATGCCTCCTGAGCTATGGCTACACCTTC.

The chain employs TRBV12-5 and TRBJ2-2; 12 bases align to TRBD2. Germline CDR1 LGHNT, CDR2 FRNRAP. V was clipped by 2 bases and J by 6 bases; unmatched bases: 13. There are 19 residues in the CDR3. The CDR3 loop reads CASGLRVLGLAGRSGELFF. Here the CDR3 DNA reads TGTGCTAGTGGTTTGCGGGTTCTCGGACTAGCGGGAAGGTCCGGGGAGCTGTTTTTT.

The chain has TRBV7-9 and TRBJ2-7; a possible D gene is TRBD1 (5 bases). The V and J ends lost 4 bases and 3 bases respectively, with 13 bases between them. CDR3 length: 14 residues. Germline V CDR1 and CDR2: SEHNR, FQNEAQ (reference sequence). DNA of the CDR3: TGTGCCAGCAGCTCCCCCCAGGGCCACTACGAGCAGTACTTC. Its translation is CASSSPQGHYEQYF.

The CDR3 loop is CASSYSRPGLHYEQYF. CDR3 bases: TGTGCCAGCAGTTACTCTCGACCTGGACTCCATTACGAGCAGTACTTC. The chain joins TRBV6-5 to TRBJ2-7; a possible D gene is TRBD2 (5 bases). The germline CDR1 and CDR2 sequences are MNHEY and SVGAGI. The CDR3 is made up of 16 amino acids. With 0 bases removed from V and 4 bases from J, the gap between germline ends came to 16 bases.

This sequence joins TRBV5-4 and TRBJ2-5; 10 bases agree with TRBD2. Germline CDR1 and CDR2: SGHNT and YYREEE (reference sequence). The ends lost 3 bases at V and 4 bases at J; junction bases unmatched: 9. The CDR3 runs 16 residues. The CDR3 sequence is CASSSLAGGGSETQYF. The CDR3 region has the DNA TGTGCCAGCAGCTCCTTAGCGGGAGGAGGTTCAGAGACCCAGTACTTC. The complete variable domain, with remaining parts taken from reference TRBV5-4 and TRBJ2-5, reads ETGVTQSPTHLIKTRGQQVTLRCSSQSGHNTVSWYQQALGQGPQFIFQYYREEENGRGNFPPRFSGLQFPNYSSELNVNALELDDSALYLCASSSLAGGGSETQYFGPGTRLLVL.

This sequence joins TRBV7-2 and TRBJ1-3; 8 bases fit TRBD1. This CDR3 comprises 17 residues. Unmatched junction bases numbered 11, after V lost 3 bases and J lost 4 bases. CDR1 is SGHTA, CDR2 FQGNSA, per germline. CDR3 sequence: CASSFYHQGASGNTIYF. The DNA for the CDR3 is TGTGCCAGCAGCTTCTACCACCAGGGGGCTTCCGGAAACACCATATATTTT.

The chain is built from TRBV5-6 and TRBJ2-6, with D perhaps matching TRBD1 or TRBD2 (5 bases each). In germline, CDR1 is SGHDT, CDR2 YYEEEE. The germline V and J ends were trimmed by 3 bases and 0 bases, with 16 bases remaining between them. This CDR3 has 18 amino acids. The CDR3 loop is CASSSAGTAHSGANVLTF. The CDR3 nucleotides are TGTGCCAGCAGCTCGGCCGGGACCGCACACTCTGGGGCCAACGTCCTGACTTTC.

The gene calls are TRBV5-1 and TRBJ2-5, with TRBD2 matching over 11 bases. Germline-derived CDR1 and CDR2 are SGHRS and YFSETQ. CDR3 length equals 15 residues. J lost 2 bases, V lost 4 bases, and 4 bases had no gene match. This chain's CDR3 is CASSRGTSGQETQYF. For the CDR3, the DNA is TGCGCCAGCAGCAGGGGGACTAGCGGACAAGAGACCCAGTACTTC.

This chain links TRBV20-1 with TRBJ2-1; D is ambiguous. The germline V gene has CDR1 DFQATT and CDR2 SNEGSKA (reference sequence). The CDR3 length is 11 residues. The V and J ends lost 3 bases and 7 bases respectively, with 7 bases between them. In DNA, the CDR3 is TGCAGTGCTAGTATGAGTAATGAGCAGTTCTTC. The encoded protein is CSASMSNEQFF.

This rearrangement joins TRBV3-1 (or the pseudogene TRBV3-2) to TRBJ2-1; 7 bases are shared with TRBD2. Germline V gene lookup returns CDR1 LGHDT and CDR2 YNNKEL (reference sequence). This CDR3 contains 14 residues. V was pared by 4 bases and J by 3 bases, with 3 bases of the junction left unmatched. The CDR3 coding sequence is TGTGCCAGCAGCCCGGGGGGAAGCTACAATGAGCAGTTCTTC. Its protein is CASSPGGSYNEQFF.

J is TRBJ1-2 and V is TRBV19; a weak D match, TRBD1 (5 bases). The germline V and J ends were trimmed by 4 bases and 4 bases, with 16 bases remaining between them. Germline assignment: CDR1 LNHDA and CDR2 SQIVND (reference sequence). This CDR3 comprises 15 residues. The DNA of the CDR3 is TGTGCCAGTAGTAAGCCATCGCAGGGTATCTATGGCTACACCTTC. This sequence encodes CASSKPSQGIYGYTF.

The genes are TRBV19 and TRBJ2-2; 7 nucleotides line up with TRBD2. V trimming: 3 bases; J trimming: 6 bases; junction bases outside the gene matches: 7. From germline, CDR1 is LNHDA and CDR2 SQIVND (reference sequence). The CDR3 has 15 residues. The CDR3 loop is CASSILAEVSGELFF. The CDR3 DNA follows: TGTGCCAGTAGTATCCTAGCGGAAGTATCCGGGGAGCTGTTTTTT.